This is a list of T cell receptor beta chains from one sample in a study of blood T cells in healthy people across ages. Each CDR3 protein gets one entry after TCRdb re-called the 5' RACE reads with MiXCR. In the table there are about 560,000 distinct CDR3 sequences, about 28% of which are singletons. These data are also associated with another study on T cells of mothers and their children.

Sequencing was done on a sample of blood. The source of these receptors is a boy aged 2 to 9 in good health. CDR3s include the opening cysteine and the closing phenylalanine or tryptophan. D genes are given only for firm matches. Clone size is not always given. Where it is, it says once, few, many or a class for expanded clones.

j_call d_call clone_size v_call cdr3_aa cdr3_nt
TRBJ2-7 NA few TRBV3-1 CASSQDLTDGMYGGQYF TGTGCCAGCAGCCAAGATCTCACGGACGGAATGTACGGTGGGCAGTACTTC
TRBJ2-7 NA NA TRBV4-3 CASSQGRGPYEQYF TGCGCCAGCAGCCAAGGGCGGGGCCCCTACGAGCAGTACTTC
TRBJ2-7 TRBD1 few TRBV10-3 CAISQGTGGIDEQYF TGTGCCATCAGTCAGGGGACAGGGGGCATCGACGAGCAGTACTTC
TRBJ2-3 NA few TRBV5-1 CASSLVLDFADTQYF TGCGCCAGCAGCTTGGTTCTAGATTTCGCAGATACGCAGTATTTT
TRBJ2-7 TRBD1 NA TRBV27 CASRPSMTGDGEQYF TGTGCCAGCAGACCCTCCATGACAGGGGACGGCGAGCAGTACTTC
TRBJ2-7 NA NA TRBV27 CASSLFGWQTYEQYF TGTGCCAGCAGTTTATTTGGGTGGCAGACCTACGAGCAGTACTTC
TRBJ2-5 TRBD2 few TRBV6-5 CASSYSIAGGRWQETQYF TGTGCCAGCAGTTACTCGATAGCGGGGGGGCGGTGGCAAGAGACCCAGTACTTC
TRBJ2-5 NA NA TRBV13 CASSFGPEGETQYF TGTGCCAGCAGCTTCGGACCGGAGGGGGAGACCCAGTACTTC
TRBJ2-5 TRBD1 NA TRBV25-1 CASSEYDRGDQETQYF TGTGCCAGCAGTGAATATGACAGGGGAGACCAAGAGACCCAGTACTTC
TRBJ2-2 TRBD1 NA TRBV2 CASSRLSRDRGNTGELFF TGTGCCAGCAGTCGTTTGTCCCGGGACAGGGGGAACACCGGGGAGCTGTTTTTT
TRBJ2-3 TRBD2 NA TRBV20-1 CSAIAGVLDTQYF TGCAGTGCTATAGCGGGAGTTTTAGATACGCAGTATTTT
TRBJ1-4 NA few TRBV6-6 CASRTNNRPGDEKLFF TGTGCCAGCAGAACAAATAACAGGCCCGGCGATGAAAAACTGTTTTTT
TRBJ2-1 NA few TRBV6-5 CASSPRGRVNEQFF TGTGCCAGTTCACCTCGAGGCAGGGTAAATGAGCAGTTCTTC
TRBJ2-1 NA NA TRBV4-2 CASSQSFSVEEQFF TGTGCCAGCAGCCAATCCTTTAGCGTAGAAGAGCAGTTCTTC
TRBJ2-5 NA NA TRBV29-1 CSVAVPGETQYF TGCAGCGTTGCGGTCCCCGGGGAGACCCAGTACTTC
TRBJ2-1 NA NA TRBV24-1 CATSDSPNNEQFF TGTGCCACCAGTGATTCTCCTAACAATGAGCAGTTCTTC
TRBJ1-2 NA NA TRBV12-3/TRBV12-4 CASSFGSYYGYTF TGTGCCAGCAGTTTCGGCAGCTACTATGGCTACACCTTC
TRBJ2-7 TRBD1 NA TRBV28 CASSLIGPGGLGNEQYF TGTGCCAGCAGTTTAATAGGGCCAGGGGGATTAGGCAACGAGCAGTACTTC
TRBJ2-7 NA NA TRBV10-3 CAISDSAGVQYF TGTGCCATCAGTGACTCCGCAGGGGTGCAGTACTTC
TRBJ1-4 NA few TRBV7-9 CASSLAEATNEKLFF TGTGCCAGCAGCTTAGCCGAGGCAACTAATGAAAAACTGTTTTTT
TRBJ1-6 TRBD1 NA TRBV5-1 CASSAGQANSPLHF TGCGCCAGCAGCGCGGGACAGGCGAATTCACCCCTCCACTTT
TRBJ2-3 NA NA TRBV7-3 CASSLDAPADTQYF TGTGCCAGCAGCTTAGACGCGCCGGCAGATACGCAGTATTTT
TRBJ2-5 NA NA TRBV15 CATSRGGEETQYF TGTGCCACCAGCAGAGGGGGGGAAGAGACCCAGTACTTC
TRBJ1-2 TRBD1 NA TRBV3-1 CASSPPDRDGYTF TGTGCCAGCAGCCCTCCTGACAGGGATGGCTACACCTTC
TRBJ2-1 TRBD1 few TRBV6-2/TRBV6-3 CASSPARRQGGSSNEQFF TGTGCCAGCAGTCCTGCCCGAAGACAGGGTGGTTCTAGCAATGAGCAGTTCTTC
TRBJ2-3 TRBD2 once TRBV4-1 CASSQKGLAGLTGDTQYF TGCGCCAGCAGCCAAAAGGGACTAGCGGGGCTAACGGGCGATACGCAGTATTTT
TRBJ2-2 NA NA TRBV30 CAGLTLNTGELFF TGTGCCGGCCTAACTTTGAACACCGGGGAGCTGTTTTTT
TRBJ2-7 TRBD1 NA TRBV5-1 CASSDLGQYEQYF TGCGCCAGCAGCGACCTGGGACAGTACGAGCAGTACTTC
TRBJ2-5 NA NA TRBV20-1 CSARGVGETQYF TGCAGTGCTAGAGGGGTGGGAGAGACCCAGTACTTC
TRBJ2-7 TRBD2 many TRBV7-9 CASSSGTSGTGQYF TGTGCCAGCAGCTCCGGGACTAGCGGGACGGGGCAGTACTTC
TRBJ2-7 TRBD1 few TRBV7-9 CASSPTGQGFYEQYF TGTGCCAGCAGCCCAACGGGACAGGGATTCTACGAGCAGTACTTC
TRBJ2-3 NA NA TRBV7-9 CASKQAGRLTDTQYF TGTGCCAGCAAACAAGCAGGGCGACTCACAGATACGCAGTATTTT
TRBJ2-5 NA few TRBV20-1 CSARGNREWEETQYF TGCAGTGCTAGAGGCAACCGGGAATGGGAAGAGACCCAGTACTTC
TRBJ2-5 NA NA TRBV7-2 CAETWAETQYF TGTGCCGAGACATGGGCCGAGACCCAGTACTTC
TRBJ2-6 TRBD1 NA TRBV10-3 CATTGQGLSGANVLTF TGTGCCACTACCGGACAGGGCCTCTCTGGGGCCAACGTCCTGACTTTC
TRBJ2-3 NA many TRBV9 CASSVGTTSTDTQYF TGTGCCAGCAGCGTAGGAACTACTAGCACAGATACGCAGTATTTT
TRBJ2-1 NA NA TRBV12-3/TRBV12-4 CASSPQGGAINEQFF TGTGCCAGCAGCCCCCAGGGCGGGGCCATCAATGAGCAGTTCTTC
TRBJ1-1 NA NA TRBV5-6 CASSLGGRAFF TGTGCCAGCAGCTTAGGAGGGAGGGCTTTCTTT
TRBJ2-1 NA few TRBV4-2 CASSQVLLGAGNEQFF TGTGCCAGCAGCCAAGTGCTGCTCGGGGCGGGCAATGAGCAGTTCTTC
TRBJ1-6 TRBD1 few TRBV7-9 CASSLSTGGPFSPLHF TGTGCCAGCAGCTTAAGTACAGGGGGGCCCTTTTCGCCCCTCCACTTT
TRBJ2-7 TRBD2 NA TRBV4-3 CASSQESGRGYEQYF TGCGCCAGCAGCCAAGAAAGCGGGAGAGGCTACGAGCAGTACTTC
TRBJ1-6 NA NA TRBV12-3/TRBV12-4 CASSTGWKGYNSPLHF TGTGCCAGCAGCACAGGGTGGAAGGGTTATAATTCACCCCTCCACTTT
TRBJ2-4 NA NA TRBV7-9 CASSMGVLGRYIQYF TGTGCCAGCAGCATGGGGGTCCTCGGGAGATACATTCAGTACTTC
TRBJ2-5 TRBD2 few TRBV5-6 CASSLSSGWYQETQYF TGTGCCAGCAGCTTGTCTAGCGGTTGGTACCAAGAGACCCAGTACTTC
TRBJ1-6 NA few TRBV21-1 CTSSIPSGTGGGNSPLHF TGTACCAGCAGCATCCCCTCGGGGACAGGGGGTGGTAATTCACCCCTCCACTTT
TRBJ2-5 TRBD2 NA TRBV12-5 CASGLYGRERKQETQYF TGTGCTAGTGGCCTATACGGGCGGGAGAGGAAGCAAGAGACCCAGTACTTT
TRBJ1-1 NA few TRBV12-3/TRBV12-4 CASSLGGRAEAFF TGTGCCAGCAGTTTAGGAGGTCGGGCTGAAGCTTTCTTT
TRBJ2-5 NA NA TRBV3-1 CASSQGVGRQETQYF TGTGCCAGCAGCCAAGGAGTGGGGAGACAAGAGACCCAGTACTTC
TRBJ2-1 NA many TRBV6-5 CASSYSGDEQFF TGTGCCAGCAGTTACTCGGGTGATGAGCAGTTCTTC
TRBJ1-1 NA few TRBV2 CASSKGRTMNTEAFF TGTGCCAGCAGTAAAGGGCGTACCATGAACACTGAAGCTTTCTTT
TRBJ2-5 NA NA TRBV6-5 CASKDGTGAQGTQYF TGTGCCAGCAAAGACGGCACAGGCGCTCAAGGGACCCAGTACTTC
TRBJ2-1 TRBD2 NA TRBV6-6 CASIGLAGSNEQFF TGTGCCAGCATTGGTCTAGCGGGATCGAATGAGCAGTTCTTC
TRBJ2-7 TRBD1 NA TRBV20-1 CSATPGDRVYEQYF TGCAGTGCCACCCCTGGGGACAGGGTATACGAGCAGTACTTC
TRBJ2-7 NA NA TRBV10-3 CAIMEGRAKYEQYF TGTGCCATCATGGAGGGACGGGCCAAATACGAGCAGTACTTC
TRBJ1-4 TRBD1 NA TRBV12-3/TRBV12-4 CASSSTGAVNEKLFF TGTGCCAGCAGTTCCACAGGGGCTGTGAATGAAAAACTGTTTTTT
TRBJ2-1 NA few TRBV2 CASTLVLGGNEQFF TGTGCCAGCACCCTGGTTTTAGGGGGCAATGAGCAGTTCTTC
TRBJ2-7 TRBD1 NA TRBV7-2 CASSLAPGQGRDEQYF TGTGCCAGCAGCCTAGCACCGGGACAGGGGAGGGACGAGCAGTACTTC
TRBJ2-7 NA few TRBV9 CASSVVSSGEQYF TGTGCCAGCAGCGTAGTAAGTTCGGGCGAGCAGTACTTC
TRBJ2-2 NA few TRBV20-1 CSARTTTTTGELFF TGCAGTGCTAGGACGACTACCACCACCGGGGAGCTGTTTTTT